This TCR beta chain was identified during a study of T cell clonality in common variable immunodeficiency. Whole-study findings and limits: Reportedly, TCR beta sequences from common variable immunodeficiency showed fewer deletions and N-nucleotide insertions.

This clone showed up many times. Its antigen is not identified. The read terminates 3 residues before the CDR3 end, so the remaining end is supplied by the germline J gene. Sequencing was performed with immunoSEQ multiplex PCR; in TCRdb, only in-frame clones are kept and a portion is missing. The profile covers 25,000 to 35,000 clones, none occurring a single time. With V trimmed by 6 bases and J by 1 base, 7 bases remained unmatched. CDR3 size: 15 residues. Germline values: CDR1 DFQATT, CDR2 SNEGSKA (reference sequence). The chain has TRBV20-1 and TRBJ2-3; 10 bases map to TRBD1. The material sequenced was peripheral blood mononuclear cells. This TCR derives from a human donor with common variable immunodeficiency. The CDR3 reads CSAADRGSGTDTQYF. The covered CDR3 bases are TGCAGTGCAGCGGACAGGGGGAGCGGCACAGATACG.